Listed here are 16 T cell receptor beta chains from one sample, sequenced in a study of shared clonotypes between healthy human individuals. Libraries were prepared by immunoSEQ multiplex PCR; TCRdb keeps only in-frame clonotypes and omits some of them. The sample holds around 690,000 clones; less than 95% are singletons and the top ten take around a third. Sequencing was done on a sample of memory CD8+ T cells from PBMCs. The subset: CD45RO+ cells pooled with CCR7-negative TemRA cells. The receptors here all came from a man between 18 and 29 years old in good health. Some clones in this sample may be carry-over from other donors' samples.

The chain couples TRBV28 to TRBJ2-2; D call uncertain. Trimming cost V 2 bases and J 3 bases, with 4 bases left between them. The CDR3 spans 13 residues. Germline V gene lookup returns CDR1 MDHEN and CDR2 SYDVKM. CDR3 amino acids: CASSLVYTGELFF. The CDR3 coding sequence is TGTGCCAGCAGTTTAGTGTACACCGGGGAGCTGTTTTTT.

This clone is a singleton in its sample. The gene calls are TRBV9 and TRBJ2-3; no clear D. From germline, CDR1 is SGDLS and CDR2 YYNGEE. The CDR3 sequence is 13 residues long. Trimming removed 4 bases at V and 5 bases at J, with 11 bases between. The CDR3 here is CASSSTSGDTQYF. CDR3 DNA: TGTGCCAGCAGCTCAACCTCCGGAGATACGCAGTATTTT. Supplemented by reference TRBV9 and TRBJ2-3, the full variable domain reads DSGVTQTPKHLITATGQRVTLRCSPRSGDLSVYWYQQSLDQGLQFLIQYYNGEERAKGNILERFSAQQFPDLHSELNLSSLELGDSALYFCASSSTSGDTQYFGPGTRLTVL.

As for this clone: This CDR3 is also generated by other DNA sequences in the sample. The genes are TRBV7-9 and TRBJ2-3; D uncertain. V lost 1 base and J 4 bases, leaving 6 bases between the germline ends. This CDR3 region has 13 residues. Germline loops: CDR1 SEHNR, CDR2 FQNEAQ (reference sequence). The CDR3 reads CASSLVLADTQYF. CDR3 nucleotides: TGTGCCAGCAGCTTAGTCTTAGCAGATACGCAGTATTTT.

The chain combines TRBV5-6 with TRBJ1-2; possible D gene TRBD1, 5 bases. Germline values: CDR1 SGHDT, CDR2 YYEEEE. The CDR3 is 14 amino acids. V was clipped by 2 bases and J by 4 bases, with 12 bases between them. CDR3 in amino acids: CASSFEQAGYGYTF. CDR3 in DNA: TGTGCCAGCAGCTTCGAACAGGCGGGCTATGGCTACACCTTC.

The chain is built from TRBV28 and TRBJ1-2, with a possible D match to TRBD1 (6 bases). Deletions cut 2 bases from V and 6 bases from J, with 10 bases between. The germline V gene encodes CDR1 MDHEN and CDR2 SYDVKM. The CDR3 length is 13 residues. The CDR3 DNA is TGTGCCAGCAGTTTAAAGGGGGGGGATGGCTACACCTTC. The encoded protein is CASSLKGGDGYTF.

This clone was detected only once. CDR3 protein: CASSPTNGGPETQYF. The CDR3 nucleotides read TGTGCCAGCAGCCCTACAAACGGGGGGCCGGAGACCCAGTACTTC. This chain links TRBV6-4 with TRBJ2-5, with D possibly being TRBD2 (7 bases). Trimming cost V 6 bases and J 5 bases, with 19 bases left between them. The germline CDR1 and CDR2 sequences are MRHNA and SNTAGT. The CDR3 spans 15 residues.

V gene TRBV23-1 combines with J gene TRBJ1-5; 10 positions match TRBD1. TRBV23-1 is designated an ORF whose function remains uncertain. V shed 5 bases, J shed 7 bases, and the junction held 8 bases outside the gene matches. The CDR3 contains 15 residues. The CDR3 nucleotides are TGCGCCAGCAGTAACCGGGACAGGGGAGGACAGCCCCAGCATTTT. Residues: CASSNRDRGGQPQHF.

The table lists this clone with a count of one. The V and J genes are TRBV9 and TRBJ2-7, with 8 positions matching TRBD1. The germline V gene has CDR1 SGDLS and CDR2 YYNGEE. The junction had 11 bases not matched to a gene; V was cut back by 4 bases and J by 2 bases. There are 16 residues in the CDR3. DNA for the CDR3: TGTGCCAGCAGCAAATACGGACAGGGAAGGCCCTACGAGCAGTACTTC. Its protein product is CASSKYGQGRPYEQYF. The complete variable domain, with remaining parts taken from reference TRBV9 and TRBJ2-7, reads DSGVTQTPKHLITATGQRVTLRCSPRSGDLSVYWYQQSLDQGLQFLIQYYNGEERAKGNILERFSAQQFPDLHSELNLSSLELGDSALYFCASSKYGQGRPYEQYFGPGTRLTVT.

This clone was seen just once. The DNA of the CDR3 is TGTGCCAGCCCAAGGGCCGGGCGTGAGCAGTACTTC. It codes for CASPRAGREQYF. The chain employs TRBV11-3 and TRBJ2-7, with unresolved D. There are 12 residues in the CDR3. With 8 bases removed from V and 7 bases from J, the gap between germline ends came to 15 bases. Germline lookup yields CDR1 SGHNT and CDR2 YENEEA.

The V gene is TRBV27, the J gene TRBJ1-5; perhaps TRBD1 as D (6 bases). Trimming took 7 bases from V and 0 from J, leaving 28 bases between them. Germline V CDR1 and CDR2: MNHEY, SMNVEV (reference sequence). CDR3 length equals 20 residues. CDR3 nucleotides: TGTGCCAGCAAACCGCTGGGGGGCAGGATCTTACCATATAGCAATCAGCCCCAGCATTTT. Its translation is CASKPLGGRILPYSNQPQHF.

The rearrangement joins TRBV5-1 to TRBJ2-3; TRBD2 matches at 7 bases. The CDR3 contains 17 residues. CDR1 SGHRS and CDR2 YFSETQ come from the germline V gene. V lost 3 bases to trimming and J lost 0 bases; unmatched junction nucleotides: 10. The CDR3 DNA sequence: TGCGCCAGCAGCTGGGGAGCCCTAGCGGCTAGCACAGATACGCAGTATTTT. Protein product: CASSWGALAASTDTQYF.

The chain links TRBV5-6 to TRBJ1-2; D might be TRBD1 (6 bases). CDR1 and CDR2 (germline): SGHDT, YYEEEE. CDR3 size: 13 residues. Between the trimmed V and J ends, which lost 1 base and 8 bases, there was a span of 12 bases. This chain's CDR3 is CASSLPGAGGYTF. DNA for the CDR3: TGTGCCAGCAGCTTGCCGGGGGCCGGGGGCTACACCTTC.

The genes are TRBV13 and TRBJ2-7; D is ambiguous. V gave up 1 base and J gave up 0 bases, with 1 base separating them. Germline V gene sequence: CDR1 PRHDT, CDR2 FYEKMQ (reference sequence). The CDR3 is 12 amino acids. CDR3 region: CASSLDSYEQYF. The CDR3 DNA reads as TGTGCCAGCAGCTTAGACTCCTACGAGCAGTACTTC.

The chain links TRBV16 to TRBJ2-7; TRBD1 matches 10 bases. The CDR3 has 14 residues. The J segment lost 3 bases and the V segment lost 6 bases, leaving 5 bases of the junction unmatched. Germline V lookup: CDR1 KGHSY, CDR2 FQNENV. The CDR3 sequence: CASSAGTGDYEQYF. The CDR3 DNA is TGTGCCAGCAGTGCCGGGACAGGGGACTACGAGCAGTACTTC.

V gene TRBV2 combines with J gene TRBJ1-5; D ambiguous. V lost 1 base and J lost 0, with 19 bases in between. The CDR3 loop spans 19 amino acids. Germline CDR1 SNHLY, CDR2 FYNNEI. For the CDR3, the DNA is TGTGCCAGCAGTGAAGAAAAGGGAAACGGTTATTATAGCAATCAGCCCCAGCATTTT. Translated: CASSEEKGNGYYSNQPQHF. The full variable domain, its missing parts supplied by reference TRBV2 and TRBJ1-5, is EPEVTQTPSHQVTQMGQEVILRCVPISNHLYFYWYRQILGQKVEFLVSFYNNEISEKSEIFDDQFSVERPDGSNFTLKIRSTKLEDSAMYFCASSEEKGNGYYSNQPQHFGDGTRLSIL.

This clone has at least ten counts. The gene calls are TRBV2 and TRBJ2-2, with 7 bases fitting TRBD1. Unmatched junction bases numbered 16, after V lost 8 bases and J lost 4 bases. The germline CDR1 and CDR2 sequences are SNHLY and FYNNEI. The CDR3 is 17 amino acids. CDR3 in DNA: TGTGCCAGCCGGGGTATTGCAGGGGACAGCCTCACCGGGGAGCTGTTTTTT. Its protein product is CASRGIAGDSLTGELFF. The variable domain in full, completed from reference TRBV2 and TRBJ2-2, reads EPEVTQTPSHQVTQMGQEVILRCVPISNHLYFYWYRQILGQKVEFLVSFYNNEISEKSEIFDDQFSVERPDGSNFTLKIRSTKLEDSAMYFCASRGIAGDSLTGELFFGEGSRLTVL.